This T cell receptor (beta chain) is drawn from a study of cytomegalovirus exposure and HLA in healthy donors. About the study: Around 86 million unique TCRs, all from HLA-typed donors, were included in an early release of the data.

Study-level findings and limits: Altogether, some 160 TCR beta chains were recorded as cytomegalovirus-associated.

Losses at the gene ends were 5 bases for V and 2 bases for J; bases not matched to a gene: 11. CDR1 is SGHAT and CDR2 is FQNNGV in the germline V gene. The CDR3 contains 16 residues. With respect to this clone: Antigen unknown.

Those who donated were healthy bone marrow donors. Each donor was nominally healthy when sampled (though unrecorded immune exposures were likely). The PCR had 60 Vbeta and 13 Jbeta primers. Using immunoSEQ multiplex PCR, the repertoire was profiled, and TCRdb retains in-frame clones only, with some absent. The sample has just over 200,000 clones, 70% to 85% seen once. The TCR comes from a man aged 50 or older in good health and CMV-seronegative. The chain combines TRBV11-2 with TRBJ2-7; TRBD1 matches 8 bases. Source material: PBMCs. CDR3 bases: TGTGCCAGCAGCCGATTATCGGACAGGGCTGCCTACGAGCAGTACTTC. Protein: CASSRLSDRAAYEQYF. The complete variable domain, with remaining parts taken from reference TRBV11-2 and TRBJ2-7, reads EAGVAQSPRYKIIEKRQSVAFWCNPISGHATLYWYQQILGQGPKLLIQFQNNGVVDDSQLPKDRFSAERLKGVDSTLKIQPAKLEDSAVYLCASSRLSDRAAYEQYFGPGTRLTVT.